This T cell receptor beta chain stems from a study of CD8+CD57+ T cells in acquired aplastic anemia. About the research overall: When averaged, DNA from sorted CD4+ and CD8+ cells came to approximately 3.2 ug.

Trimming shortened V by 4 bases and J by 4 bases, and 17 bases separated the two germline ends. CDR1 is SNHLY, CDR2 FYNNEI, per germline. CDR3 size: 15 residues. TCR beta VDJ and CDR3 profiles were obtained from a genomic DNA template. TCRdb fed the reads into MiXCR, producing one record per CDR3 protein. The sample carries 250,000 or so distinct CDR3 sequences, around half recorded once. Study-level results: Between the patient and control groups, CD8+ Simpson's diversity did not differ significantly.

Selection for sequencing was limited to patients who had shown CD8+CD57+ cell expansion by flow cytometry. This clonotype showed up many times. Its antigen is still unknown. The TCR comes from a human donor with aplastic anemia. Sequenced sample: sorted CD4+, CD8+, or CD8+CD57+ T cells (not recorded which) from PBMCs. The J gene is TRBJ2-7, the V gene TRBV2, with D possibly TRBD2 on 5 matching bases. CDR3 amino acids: CASSVEPAEQYEQYF. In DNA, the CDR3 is TGTGCCAGCAGTGTCGAGCCAGCGGAGCAATACGAGCAGTACTTC.